The clone carrying this TCR beta chain was seen only a few times. What it recognizes is unknown. These data are taken from a study of T cells after yellow fever vaccination. Study-wide points: Contaminating bulk clonotypes could be abundant in FACS-sorted repertoires. The booster response re-showed most primary clones: about 96% CD4, around 87% CD8. Overall, a small share of clonotypes was seen in both CD4 and CD8 compartments.

In germline, CDR1 is MGHRA, CDR2 YSYEKL. Trimming stripped 1 base from V and 16 bases from J, with 14 bases between. The CDR3 spans 12 residues. MiXCR, applied by TCRdb to the 5' RACE reads, yields one record per CDR3 protein. The sample shows 400,000 to 650,000 distinct CDR3 sequences, 20% to 25% of them seen only once. The sequence derives from a young man who received the YFV17D yellow fever vaccine. Sample: PBMCs, taken less than 25 days after the first yellow fever vaccination. The chain couples TRBV4-1 to TRBJ1-5; TRBD1 might be the D (6 bases). The CDR3 nucleotides are TGCGCCAGCAGCCAAGGGAGCCCGGGACAACATTTT. This encodes CASSQGSPGQHF.